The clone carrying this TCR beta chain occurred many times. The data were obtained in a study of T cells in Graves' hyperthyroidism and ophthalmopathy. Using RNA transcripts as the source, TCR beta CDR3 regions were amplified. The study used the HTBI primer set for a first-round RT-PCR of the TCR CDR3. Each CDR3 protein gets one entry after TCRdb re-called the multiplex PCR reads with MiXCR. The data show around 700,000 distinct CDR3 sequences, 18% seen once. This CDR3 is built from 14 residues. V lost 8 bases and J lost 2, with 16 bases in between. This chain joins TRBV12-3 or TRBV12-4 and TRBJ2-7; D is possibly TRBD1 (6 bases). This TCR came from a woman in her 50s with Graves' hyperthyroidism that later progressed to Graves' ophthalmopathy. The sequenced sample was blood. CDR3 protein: CASGPSDSTYEQYF. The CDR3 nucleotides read TGTGCCAGCGGACCCTCGGACAGTACCTACGAGCAGTACTTC.